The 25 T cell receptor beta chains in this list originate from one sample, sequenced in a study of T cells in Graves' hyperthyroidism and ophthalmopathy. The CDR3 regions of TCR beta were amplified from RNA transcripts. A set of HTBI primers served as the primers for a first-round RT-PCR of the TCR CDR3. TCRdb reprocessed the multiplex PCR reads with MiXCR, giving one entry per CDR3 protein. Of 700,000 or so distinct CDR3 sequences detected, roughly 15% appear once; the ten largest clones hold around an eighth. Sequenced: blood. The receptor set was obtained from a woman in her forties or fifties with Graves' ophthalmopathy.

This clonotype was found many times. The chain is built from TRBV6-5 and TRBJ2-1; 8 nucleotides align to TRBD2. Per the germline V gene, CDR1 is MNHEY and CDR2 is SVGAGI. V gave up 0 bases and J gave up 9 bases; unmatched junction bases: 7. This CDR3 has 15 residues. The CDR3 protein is CASSYSSGKASEQFF. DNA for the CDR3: TGTGCCAGCAGTTACTCTAGCGGGAAAGCATCTGAGCAGTTCTTC.

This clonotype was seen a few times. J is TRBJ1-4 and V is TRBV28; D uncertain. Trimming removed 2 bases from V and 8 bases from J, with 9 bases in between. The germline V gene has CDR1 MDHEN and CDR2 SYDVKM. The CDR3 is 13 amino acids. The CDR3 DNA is TGTGCCAGCAGTTTAAGGGAGACAGAAAAACTGTTTTTT. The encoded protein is CASSLRETEKLFF.

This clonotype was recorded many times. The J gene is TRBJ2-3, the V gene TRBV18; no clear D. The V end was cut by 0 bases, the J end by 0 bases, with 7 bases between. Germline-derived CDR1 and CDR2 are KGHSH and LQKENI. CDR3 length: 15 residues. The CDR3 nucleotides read TGTGCCAGCTCACCACCGAGCGTCAGCACAGATACGCAGTATTTT. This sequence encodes CASSPPSVSTDTQYF.

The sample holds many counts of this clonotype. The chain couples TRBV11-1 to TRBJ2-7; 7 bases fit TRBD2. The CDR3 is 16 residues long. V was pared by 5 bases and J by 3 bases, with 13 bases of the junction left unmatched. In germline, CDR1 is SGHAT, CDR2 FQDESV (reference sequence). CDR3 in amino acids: CASSRGAGVVVYEQYF. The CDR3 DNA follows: TGTGCCAGCAGCCGTGGGGCGGGAGTGGTTGTCTACGAGCAGTACTTC.

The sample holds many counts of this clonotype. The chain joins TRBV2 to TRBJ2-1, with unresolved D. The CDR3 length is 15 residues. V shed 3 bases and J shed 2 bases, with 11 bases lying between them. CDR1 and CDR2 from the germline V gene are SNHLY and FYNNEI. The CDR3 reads CASSDLVGTYNEQFF. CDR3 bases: TGTGCCAGCAGTGATCTAGTCGGCACCTACAATGAGCAGTTCTTC.

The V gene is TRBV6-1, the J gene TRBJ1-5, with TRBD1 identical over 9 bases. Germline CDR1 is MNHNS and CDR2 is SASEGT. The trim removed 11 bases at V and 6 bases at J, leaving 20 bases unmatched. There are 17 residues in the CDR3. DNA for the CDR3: TGTGCCTCAATCAATGGGACAGGGCGACGGGTGGGTCAGCCCCAGCATTTT. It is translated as CASINGTGRRVGQPQHF.

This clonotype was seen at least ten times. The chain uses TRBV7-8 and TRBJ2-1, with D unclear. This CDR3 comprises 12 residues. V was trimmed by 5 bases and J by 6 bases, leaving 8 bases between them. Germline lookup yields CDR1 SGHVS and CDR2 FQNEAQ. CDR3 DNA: TGTGCCAGCAGCCTCACGTCCAATGAGCAGTTCTTC. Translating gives CASSLTSNEQFF. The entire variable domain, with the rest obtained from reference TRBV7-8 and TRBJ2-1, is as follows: GAGVSQSPRYKVAKRGQDVALRCDPISGHVSLFWYQQALGQGPEFLTYFQNEAQLDKSGLPSDRFFAERPEGSVSTLKIQRTQQEDSAVYLCASSLTSNEQFFGPGTRLTVL.

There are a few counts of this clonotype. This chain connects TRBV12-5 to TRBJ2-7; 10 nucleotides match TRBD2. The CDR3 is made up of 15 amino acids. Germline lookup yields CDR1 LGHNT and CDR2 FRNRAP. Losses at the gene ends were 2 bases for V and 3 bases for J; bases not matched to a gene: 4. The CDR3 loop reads CASGLWLAGDYEQYF. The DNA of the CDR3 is TGTGCTAGTGGTTTGTGGCTAGCGGGAGACTACGAGCAGTACTTC.

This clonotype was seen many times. The CDR3 spells CASSLEGAIEAFF. The CDR3 nucleotides read TGTGCCAGCAGCTTAGAGGGAGCGATTGAAGCTTTCTTT. The V and J genes are TRBV7-2 and TRBJ1-1; D uncertain. Germline V gene sequence: CDR1 SGHTA, CDR2 FQGNSA. CDR3 size: 13 residues. The germline V and J ends were trimmed by 1 base and 7 bases, with 10 bases remaining between them.

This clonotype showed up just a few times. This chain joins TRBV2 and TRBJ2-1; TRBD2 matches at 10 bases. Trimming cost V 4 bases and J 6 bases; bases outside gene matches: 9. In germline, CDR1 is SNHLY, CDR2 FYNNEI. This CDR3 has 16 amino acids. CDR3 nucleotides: TGTGCCAGCAGTGTTCTAGCGGGAGCCGGTGGCAATGAGCAGTTCTTC. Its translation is CASSVLAGAGGNEQFF. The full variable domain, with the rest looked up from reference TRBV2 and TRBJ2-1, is EPEVTQTPSHQVTQMGQEVILRCVPISNHLYFYWYRQILGQKVEFLVSFYNNEISEKSEIFDDQFSVERPDGSNFTLKIRSTKLEDSAMYFCASSVLAGAGGNEQFFGPGTRLTVL.

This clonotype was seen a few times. The CDR3, as DNA: TGTGCCAGTAGTATAACACCAAACTCCTACAATGAGCAGTTCTTC. It is translated as CASSITPNSYNEQFF. The chain carries TRBV19 and TRBJ2-1; D not resolved. Germline lookup yields CDR1 LNHDA and CDR2 SQIVND (reference sequence). CDR3 length: 15 residues. Trimming pared 2 bases from V and 0 bases from J, leaving 8 bases between.

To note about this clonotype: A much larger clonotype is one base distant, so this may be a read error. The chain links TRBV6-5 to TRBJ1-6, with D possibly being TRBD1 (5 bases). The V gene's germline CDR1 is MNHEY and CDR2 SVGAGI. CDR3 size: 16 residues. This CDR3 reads CASSYLQGSYNSPPHF. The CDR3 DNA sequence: TGTGCCAGCAGTTACCTGCAGGGAAGCTATAATTCACCCCCCCACTTT.

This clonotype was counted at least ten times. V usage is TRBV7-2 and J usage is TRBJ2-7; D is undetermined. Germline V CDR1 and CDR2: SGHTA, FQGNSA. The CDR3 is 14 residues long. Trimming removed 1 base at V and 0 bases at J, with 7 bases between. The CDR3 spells CASSLDSISYEQYF. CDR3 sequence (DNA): TGTGCCAGCAGCTTAGATTCCATCTCCTACGAGCAGTACTTC.

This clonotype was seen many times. CDR3 DNA: TGTGCCAGCAGTCGAACCAGGGTGTTGTCCTATGGCTACACCTTC. Residues: CASSRTRVLSYGYTF. V usage is TRBV27 and J usage is TRBJ1-2; weak D call: TRBD1 (5 bases). The CDR3 spans 15 residues. Per germline, CDR1 MNHEY and CDR2 SMNVEV (reference sequence). The ends were cut back, 5 bases at V and 4 bases at J, with 17 bases in the middle.

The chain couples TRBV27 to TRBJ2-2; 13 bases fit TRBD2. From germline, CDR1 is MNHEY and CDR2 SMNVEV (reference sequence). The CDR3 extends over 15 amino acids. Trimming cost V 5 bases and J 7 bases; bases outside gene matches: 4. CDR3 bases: TGTGCCAGCAGTCTGGGACTAGCGGGATTCGGGGAGCTGTTTTTT. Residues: CASSLGLAGFGELFF.

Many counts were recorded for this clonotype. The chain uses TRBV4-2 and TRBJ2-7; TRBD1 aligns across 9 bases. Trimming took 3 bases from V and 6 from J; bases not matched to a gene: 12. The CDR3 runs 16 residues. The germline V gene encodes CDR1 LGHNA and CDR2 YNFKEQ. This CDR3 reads CASSHSQGDRVREQYF. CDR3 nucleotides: TGTGCCAGCAGCCACAGCCAGGGGGACAGGGTTCGCGAGCAGTACTTC.

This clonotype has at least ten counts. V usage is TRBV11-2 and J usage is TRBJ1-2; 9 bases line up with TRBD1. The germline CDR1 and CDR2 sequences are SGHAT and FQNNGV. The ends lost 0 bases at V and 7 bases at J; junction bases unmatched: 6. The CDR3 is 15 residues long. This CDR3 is CASSLDRTGEFGYTF. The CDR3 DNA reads TGTGCCAGCAGCTTAGACCGGACAGGGGAGTTTGGCTACACCTTC.

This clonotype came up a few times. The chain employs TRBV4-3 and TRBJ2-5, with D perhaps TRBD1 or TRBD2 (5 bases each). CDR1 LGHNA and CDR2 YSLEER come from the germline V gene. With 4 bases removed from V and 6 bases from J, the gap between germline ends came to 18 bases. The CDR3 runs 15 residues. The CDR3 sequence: CASSRRLGAGQTQYF. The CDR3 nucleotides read TGCGCCAGCAGCCGGAGACTCGGGGCAGGCCAGACCCAGTACTTC.

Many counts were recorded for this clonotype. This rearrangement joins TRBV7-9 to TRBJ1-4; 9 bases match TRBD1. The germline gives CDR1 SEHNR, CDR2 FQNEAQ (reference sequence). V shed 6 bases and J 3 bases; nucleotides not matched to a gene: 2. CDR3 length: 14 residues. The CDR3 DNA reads TGTGCCAGCAGTCGGGACAGGGCTAATGAAAAACTGTTTTTT. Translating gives CASSRDRANEKLFF.

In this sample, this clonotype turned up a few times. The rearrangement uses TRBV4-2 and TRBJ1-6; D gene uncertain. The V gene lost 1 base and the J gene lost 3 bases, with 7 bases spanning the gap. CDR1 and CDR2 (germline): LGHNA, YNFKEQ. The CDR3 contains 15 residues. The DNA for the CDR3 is TGTGCCAGCAGCCAAGGGGAGATCTATAATTCACCCCTCCACTTT. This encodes CASSQGEIYNSPLHF.

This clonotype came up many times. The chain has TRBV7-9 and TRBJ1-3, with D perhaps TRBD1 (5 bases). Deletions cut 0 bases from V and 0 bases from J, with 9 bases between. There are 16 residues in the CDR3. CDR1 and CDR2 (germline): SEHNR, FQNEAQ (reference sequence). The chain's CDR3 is CASSLARGVSGNTIYF. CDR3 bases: TGTGCCAGCAGCTTAGCGAGGGGTGTCTCTGGAAACACCATATATTTT.

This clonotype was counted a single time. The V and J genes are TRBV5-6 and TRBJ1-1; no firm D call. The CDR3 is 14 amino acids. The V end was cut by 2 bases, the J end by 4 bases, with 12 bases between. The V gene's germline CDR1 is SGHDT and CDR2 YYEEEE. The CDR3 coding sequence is TGTGCCAGCAGCTTAAACCAGTGGGGCACTGAAGCTTTCTTT. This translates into CASSLNQWGTEAFF.

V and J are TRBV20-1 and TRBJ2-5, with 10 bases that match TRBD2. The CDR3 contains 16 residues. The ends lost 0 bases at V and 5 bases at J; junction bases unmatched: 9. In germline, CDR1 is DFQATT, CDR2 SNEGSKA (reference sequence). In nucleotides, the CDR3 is TGCAGTGCTAGAGAACTAGCGGGACTGTCGGTGGAGACCCAGTACTTC. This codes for CSARELAGLSVETQYF.

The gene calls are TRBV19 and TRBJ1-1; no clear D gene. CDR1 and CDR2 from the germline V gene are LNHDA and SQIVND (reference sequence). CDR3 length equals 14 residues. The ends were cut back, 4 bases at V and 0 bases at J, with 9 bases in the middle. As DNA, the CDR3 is TGTGCCAGTAGTAACCGCCACATGAACACTGAAGCTTTCTTT. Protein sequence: CASSNRHMNTEAFF.

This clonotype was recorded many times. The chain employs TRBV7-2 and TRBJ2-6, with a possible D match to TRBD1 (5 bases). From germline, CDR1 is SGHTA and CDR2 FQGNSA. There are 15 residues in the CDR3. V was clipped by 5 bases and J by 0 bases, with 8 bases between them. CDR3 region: CASSLDSSGANVLTF. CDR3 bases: TGTGCCAGCAGCCTTGACAGCTCTGGGGCCAACGTCCTGACTTTC.